This note documents a single TCR beta chain sequence. These data come from a study of brain T cells in children with intractable seizures. The CDR3 totals 14 residues. CDR1 and CDR2 (germline): SGHTA, FQGTGA. With V trimmed by 3 bases and J by 6 bases, 1 base remained unmatched. Regarding time point: blood from clinic visit 5 months post-surgery; TSC patient then seizure free. Libraries were prepared by immunoSEQ multiplex PCR; TCRdb keeps only in-frame clonotypes and omits some of them. The sample shows about 340,000 clones, roughly 92% of them seen only once. This TCR came from a boy in the first two years of life with tuberous sclerosis and intractable seizures. This specimen consisted of peripheral blood, obtained around 5 months after surgery. The V and J genes are TRBV7-3 and TRBJ2-1; 11 nucleotides line up with TRBD2. DNA for the CDR3: TGTGCCAGCAGCTTTAGCGGGAGGGGCAATGAGCAGTTCTTC. This encodes CASSFSGRGNEQFF.